These T cell receptor beta chains were read from a single sample in a study of blood T cell repertoires in COVID-19. TCRdb's copy holds only in-frame clones and misses some; the assay was immunoSEQ multiplex PCR. The sample contains some 86,000 clones, 65% to 85% of which appear only once. Sequences were obtained from peripheral blood. All receptors come from a woman aged 80 or over with active or convalescent COVID-19. CDR3s include the opening cysteine and the closing phenylalanine or tryptophan. D genes are given only for firm matches. The size of a clone is reported for some rows only, either as once, few or many, or as a class for expanded clones.

size: -; D: -; V: TRBV19; J: TRBJ2-2; CDR3: CASSILGGANTGELFF; DNA: TGTGCCAGTAGTATACTTGGGGGGGCAAACACCGGGGAGCTGTTTTTT
size: -; D: TRBD2; V: TRBV7-2; J: TRBJ2-1; CDR3: CASSLGGGFLNEQFF; DNA: TGTGCCAGCAGCTTAGGCGGGGGATTCCTCAATGAGCAGTTCTTC
size: -; D: TRBD2; V: TRBV29-1; J: TRBJ2-1; CDR3: CSVGASGRASEQFF; DNA: TGCAGCGTTGGGGCTAGCGGGAGGGCTAGTGAGCAGTTCTTC
size: -; D: TRBD1; V: TRBV20-1; J: TRBJ2-5; CDR3: CSASPLGQLETQYF; DNA: TGCAGTGCCAGTCCTTTGGGACAGTTAGAGACCCAGTACTTC
size: -; D: -; V: TRBV5-1; J: TRBJ2-5; CDR3: CASSLMGGQQETQYF; DNA: TGCGCCAGCAGCTTGATGGGTGGACAACAAGAGACCCAGTACTTC
size: -; D: TRBD2; V: TRBV2; J: TRBJ2-3; CDR3: CASSATTSGGADTQYF; DNA: TGTGCCAGCAGTGCAACGACTAGCGGGGGTGCAGATACGCAGTATTTT
size: -; D: -; V: TRBV7-3; J: TRBJ1-2; CDR3: CASSFGGYSNYGYTF; DNA: TGTGCCAGCAGCTTCGGTGGTTATTCCAACTATGGCTACACCTTC
size: -; D: TRBD1; V: TRBV29-1; J: TRBJ1-1; CDR3: CSARTGGDTEAFF; DNA: TGCAGCGCCAGGACAGGGGGGGACACTGAAGCTTTCTTT
size: -; D: -; V: TRBV21-1; J: TRBJ2-7; CDR3: CASSTSSRDYEQYF; DNA: TGTGCCAGCAGCACCTCCTCGAGGGATTACGAGCAGTACTTC
size: once; D: -; V: TRBV6-4; J: TRBJ2-2; CDR3: CASSVDRNTGELFF; DNA: TGTGCCAGCAGTGTAGACAGGAACACCGGGGAGCTGTTTTTT
size: -; D: -; V: TRBV7-2; J: TRBJ2-1; CDR3: CASSGAGSGNEQFF; DNA: TGTGCCAGCAGCGGGGCGGGGTCGGGCAATGAGCAGTTCTTC
size: -; D: TRBD2; V: TRBV6-5; J: TRBJ2-7; CDR3: CAIRLAGGEQYF; DNA: TGTGCCATCCGACTAGCGGGAGGCGAGCAGTACTTC
size: -; D: TRBD2; V: TRBV5-5; J: TRBJ2-4; CDR3: CASSLATSGVAKNIQYF; DNA: TGTGCCAGCAGCTTGGCCACTAGCGGGGTAGCCAAAAACATTCAGTACTTC
size: -; D: -; V: TRBV18; J: TRBJ1-4; CDR3: CASSPGRPGEKLFF; DNA: TGTGCCAGCTCACCGGGGCGCCCGGGTGAAAAACTGTTTTTT
size: -; D: -; V: TRBV5-1; J: TRBJ1-2; CDR3: CASSLGAGTNLYGYTF; DNA: TGCGCCAGCAGCTTGGGAGCCGGGACAAACCTCTATGGCTACACCTTC
size: -; D: -; V: TRBV3-1/TRBV3-2; J: TRBJ2-7; CDR3: CASGRGGVSNYEQYF; DNA: TGTGCCAGCGGGCGAGGCGGGGTTTCGAATTACGAGCAGTACTTC
size: -; D: -; V: TRBV19; J: TRBJ1-5; CDR3: CASSLTGRNQPQHF; DNA: TGTGCCAGTAGTCTGACAGGTCGCAATCAGCCCCAGCATTTT
size: -; D: -; V: TRBV20-1; J: TRBJ2-5; CDR3: CSASYQETQYF; DNA: TGCAGTGCCTCGTACCAAGAGACCCAGTACTTC
size: -; D: TRBD1; V: TRBV5-4; J: TRBJ1-6; CDR3: CASSSRDRESPLHF; DNA: TGTGCCAGCAGCTCTCGGGACAGGGAATCACCCCTCCACTTT
size: -; D: TRBD1; V: TRBV28; J: TRBJ2-5; CDR3: CASRQGAQETQYF; DNA: TGTGCCAGCCGCCAGGGGGCCCAAGAGACCCAGTACTTC
size: -; D: TRBD1; V: TRBV28; J: TRBJ2-7; CDR3: CASSRPGQGYEQYF; DNA: TGTGCCAGCAGTAGGCCGGGACAGGGTTACGAGCAGTACTTC
size: -; D: -; V: TRBV28; J: TRBJ2-3; CDR3: CASRPTPNRAWSTDTQYF; DNA: TGTGCCAGCAGGCCTACCCCCAACAGGGCGTGGAGCACAGATACGCAGTATTTT
size: -; D: -; V: TRBV15; J: TRBJ2-5; CDR3: CATSRRQEETQYF; DNA: TGTGCCACCAGCAGAAGACAGGAGGAGACCCAGTACTTC
size: once; D: -; V: TRBV11-3; J: TRBJ2-5; CDR3: CATTTVQLGTQYF; DNA: TGTGCCACTACGACAGTCCAACTTGGGACCCAGTACTTC
size: -; D: TRBD1; V: TRBV6-1; J: TRBJ1-3; CDR3: CASSEAPGTGGGNTIYF; DNA: TGTGCCAGCAGTGAAGCGCCCGGGACAGGGGGTGGAAACACCATATATTTT
size: -; D: TRBD1; V: TRBV28; J: TRBJ2-7; CDR3: CASSTPGQPYEQYF; DNA: TGTGCCAGCAGTACCCCGGGACAGCCTTACGAGCAGTACTTC
size: -; D: -; V: TRBV7-2; J: TRBJ1-5; CDR3: CASSLGTGRNQPQHF; DNA: TGTGCCAGCAGCTTGGGGACGGGGAGGAATCAGCCCCAGCATTTT
size: -; D: -; V: TRBV12-1; J: TRBJ2-1; CDR3: CASSFAGQGACNEQFF; DNA: TGTGCCAGCAGCTTCGCCGGACAGGGGGCCTGTAATGAGCAGTTCTTC
size: few; D: TRBD1; V: TRBV5-1; J: TRBJ2-7; CDR3: CASSFGTEQDSYEQYF; DNA: TGCGCCAGCAGCTTTGGGACAGAACAGGACTCCTACGAGCAGTACTTC
size: once; D: -; V: TRBV6-1; J: TRBJ1-6; CDR3: CASSEASGRGDSPLHF; DNA: TGTGCCAGCAGTGAAGCGTCGGGCAGGGGAGATTCACCCCTCCACTTT
size: -; D: -; V: TRBV6-5; J: TRBJ1-1; CDR3: CASSYGQENTEAFF; DNA: TGTGCCAGCAGTTACGGTCAGGAGAACACTGAAGCTTTCTTT
size: -; D: TRBD1; V: TRBV6-2/TRBV6-3; J: TRBJ1-1; CDR3: CASSEWDRGMNTEAFF; DNA: TGTGCCAGCAGTGAGTGGGACAGGGGAATGAACACTGAAGCTTTCTTT
size: -; D: TRBD1; V: TRBV6-2/TRBV6-3; J: TRBJ1-2; CDR3: CASSYTDRFGYTF; DNA: TGTGCCAGCAGTTACACGGACAGGTTTGGCTACACCTTC
size: -; D: -; V: TRBV7-2; J: TRBJ1-1; CDR3: CASSPGQRNTEAFF; DNA: TGTGCCAGCAGCCCAGGACAGAGGAACACTGAAGCTTTCTTT
size: -; D: TRBD1; V: TRBV10-2; J: TRBJ1-5; CDR3: CASRQGAGQPQHF; DNA: TGCGCCAGCAGGCAGGGGGCTGGTCAGCCCCAGCATTTT
size: many; D: -; V: TRBV12-3/TRBV12-4; J: TRBJ1-1; CDR3: CASSRAYTEAFF; DNA: TGTGCCAGCAGTCGCGCGTACACTGAAGCTTTCTTT
size: -; D: -; V: TRBV28; J: TRBJ1-3; CDR3: CASRELDGNTIYF; DNA: TGTGCCAGCCGGGAATTAGATGGAAACACCATATATTTT
size: -; D: TRBD1; V: TRBV5-5; J: TRBJ1-2; CDR3: CASSRDRSLYGYTF; DNA: TGTGCCAGCAGCCGGGACAGGAGCCTCTATGGCTACACCTTC
size: -; D: -; V: TRBV5-5; J: TRBJ1-5; CDR3: CASTTAAEGVQPQHF; DNA: TGTGCCAGCACCACCGCAGCCGAGGGGGTCCAGCCCCAGCATTTT
size: -; D: -; V: TRBV3-1/TRBV3-2; J: TRBJ2-5; CDR3: CASSRSFLQGQETQYF; DNA: TGTGCCAGCAGCCGTTCGTTTCTTCAGGGCCAAGAGACCCAGTACTTC
size: -; D: -; V: TRBV6-5; J: TRBJ1-1; CDR3: CASSSQSNTEAFF; DNA: TGTGCCAGCAGTTCACAGTCGAACACTGAAGCTTTCTTT
size: -; D: -; V: TRBV4-1; J: TRBJ1-1; CDR3: CASSQDIRTEAFF; DNA: TGCGCCAGCAGCCAAGATATCCGGACTGAAGCTTTCTTT
size: -; D: TRBD1; V: TRBV5-6; J: TRBJ1-5; CDR3: CASKRQGWNQPQHF; DNA: TGTGCCAGCAAACGACAGGGGTGGAATCAGCCCCAGCATTTT
size: -; D: -; V: TRBV12-3/TRBV12-4; J: TRBJ2-5; CDR3: CASSFVEGETQYF; DNA: TGTGCCAGCAGTTTCGTGGAGGGAGAGACCCAGTACTTC
size: few; D: TRBD1; V: TRBV5-8; J: TRBJ2-5; CDR3: CASSRRTGWTQYF; DNA: TGTGCCAGCAGCAGACGGACAGGGTGGACCCAGTACTTC